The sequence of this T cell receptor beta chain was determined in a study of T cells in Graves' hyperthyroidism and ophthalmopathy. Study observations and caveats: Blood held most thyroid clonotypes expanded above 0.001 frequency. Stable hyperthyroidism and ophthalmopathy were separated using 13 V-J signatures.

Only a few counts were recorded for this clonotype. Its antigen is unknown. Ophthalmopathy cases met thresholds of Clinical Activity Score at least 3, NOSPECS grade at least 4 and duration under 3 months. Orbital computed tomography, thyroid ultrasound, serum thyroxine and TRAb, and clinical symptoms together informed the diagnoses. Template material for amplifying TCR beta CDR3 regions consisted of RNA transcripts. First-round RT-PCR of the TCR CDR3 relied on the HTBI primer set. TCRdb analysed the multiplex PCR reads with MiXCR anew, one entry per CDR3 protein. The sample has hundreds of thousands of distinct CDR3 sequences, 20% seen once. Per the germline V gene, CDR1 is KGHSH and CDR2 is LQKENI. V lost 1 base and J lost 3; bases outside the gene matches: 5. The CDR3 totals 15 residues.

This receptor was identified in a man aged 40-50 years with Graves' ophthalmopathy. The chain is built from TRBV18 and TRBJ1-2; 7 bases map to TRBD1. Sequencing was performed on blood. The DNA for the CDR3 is TGTGCCAGCTCACCACTTCCAGGGGGGGACTATGGCTACACCTTC. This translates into CASSPLPGGDYGYTF.